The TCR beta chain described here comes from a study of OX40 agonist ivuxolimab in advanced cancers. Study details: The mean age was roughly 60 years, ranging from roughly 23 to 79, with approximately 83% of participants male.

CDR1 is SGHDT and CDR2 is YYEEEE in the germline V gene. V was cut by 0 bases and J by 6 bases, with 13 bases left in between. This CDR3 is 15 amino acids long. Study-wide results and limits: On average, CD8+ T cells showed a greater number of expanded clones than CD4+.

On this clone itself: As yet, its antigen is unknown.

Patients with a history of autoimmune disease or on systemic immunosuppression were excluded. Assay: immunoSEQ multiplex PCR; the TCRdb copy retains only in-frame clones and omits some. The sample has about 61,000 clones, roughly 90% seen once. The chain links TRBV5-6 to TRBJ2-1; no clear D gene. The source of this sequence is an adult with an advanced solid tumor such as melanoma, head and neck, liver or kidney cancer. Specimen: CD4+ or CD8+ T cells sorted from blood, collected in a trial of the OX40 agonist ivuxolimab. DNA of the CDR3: TGTGCCAGCAGCTTGGTGGTGAGCGAACGCAATGAGCAGTTCTTC. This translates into CASSLVVSERNEQFF.